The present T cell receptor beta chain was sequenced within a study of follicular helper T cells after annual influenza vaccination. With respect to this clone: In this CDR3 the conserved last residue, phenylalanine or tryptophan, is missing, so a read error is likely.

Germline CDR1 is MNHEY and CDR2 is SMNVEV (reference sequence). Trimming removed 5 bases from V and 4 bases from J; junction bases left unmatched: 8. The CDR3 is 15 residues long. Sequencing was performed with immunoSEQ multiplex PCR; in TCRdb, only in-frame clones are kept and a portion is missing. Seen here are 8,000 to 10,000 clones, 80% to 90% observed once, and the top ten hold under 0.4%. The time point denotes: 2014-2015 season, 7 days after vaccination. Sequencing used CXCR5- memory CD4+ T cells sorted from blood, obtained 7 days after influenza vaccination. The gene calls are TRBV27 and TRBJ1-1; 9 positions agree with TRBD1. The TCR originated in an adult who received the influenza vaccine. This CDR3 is CASSPRDRETTEAFS. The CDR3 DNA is TGTGCCAGCAGTCCTCGGGACAGGGAGACCACTGAAGCTTTCTCT.